Listed below are T cell receptor beta chains from one sample, sequenced in a study of TIL therapy for anti-PD-1-resistant metastatic lung cancer. TCRdb's copy holds only in-frame clones and misses some; the assay was immunoSEQ multiplex PCR. The data show roughly 50,000 clones, about two thirds seen once. The sample here was tumor tissue, taken at baseline. The origin of the receptors is a person aged 25 to 85 with non-small cell lung cancer. CDR3s include the opening cysteine and the closing phenylalanine or tryptophan. The D gene is left open where the match is weak. The size field is filled for only some rows; it gives once, few, many or a size class.

V	D	size	J	CDR3	DNA
TRBV2	.	few	TRBJ1-5	CASNRDPGGNQPQHF	TGTGCCAGCAACCGCGATCCGGGGGGCAATCAGCCCCAGCATTTT
TRBV10-3	TRBD2	.	TRBJ2-3	CAIRGSGGAADTQYF	TGTGCCATCAGGGGCAGCGGGGGGGCCGCGGATACGCAGTATTTT
TRBV28	.	.	TRBJ2-2	CASSLTGSTRNTGELFF	TGTGCCAGCAGTTTAACCGGGAGTACCCGGAACACCGGGGAGCTGTTTTTT
TRBV5-1	.	.	TRBJ1-1	CASSLEVGGWTEAFF	TGCGCCAGCAGCTTGGAAGTTGGTGGGTGGACTGAAGCTTTCTTT
TRBV23-1	TRBD1	.	TRBJ1-2	CASSQWTGLPSYGYTF	TGCGCCAGCAGTCAATGGACAGGCCTCCCCTCCTATGGCTACACCTTC
TRBV11-2	.	.	TRBJ1-5	CASSPLPQGGNQPQHF	TGTGCCAGCAGCCCCCTCCCACAGGGAGGCAATCAGCCCCAGCATTTT
TRBV9	TRBD2	.	TRBJ2-3	CASSVTSGSASGDTQYF	TGTGCCAGCAGCGTAACTAGCGGGAGTGCATCAGGAGATACGCAGTATTTT
TRBV7-9	TRBD1	.	TRBJ1-4	CASSGRDSPNEKLFF	TGTGCCAGCAGCGGAAGGGACAGCCCTAATGAAAAACTGTTTTTT
TRBV7-2	.	.	TRBJ1-1	CASSFPRGIGGF	TGTGCCAGCAGCTTTCCCCGGGGTATTGGGGGCTTT
TRBV10-3	.	.	TRBJ1-1	CAISESRDTLNTEAFF	TGTGCCATCAGTGAGTCGCGGGACACCCTGAACACTGAAGCTTTCTTT
TRBV6-5	.	.	TRBJ1-4	CASSSPGWEKLFF	TGTGCCAGCAGTTCACCGGGATGGGAAAAACTGTTTTTT
TRBV28	.	once	TRBJ1-5	CASSWDTNSNQPQHF	TGTGCCAGCAGTTGGGACACTAATAGCAATCAGCCCCAGCATTTT
TRBV2	TRBD1	few	TRBJ1-5	CASRRDRGGQPQHF	TGTGCCAGCAGACGTGACAGGGGTGGTCAGCCCCAGCATTTT
TRBV5-1	TRBD1	.	TRBJ1-2	CASSKTGGERAFYGYTF	TGCGCCAGCAGCAAGACAGGGGGCGAAAGGGCCTTCTATGGCTACACCTTC
TRBV7-9	TRBD1	.	TRBJ1-2	CASSWDRTYGYTF	TGTGCCAGCAGCTGGGACAGGACCTATGGCTACACCTTC
TRBV5-1	.	.	TRBJ2-2	CASSADRLNTGELFF	TGCGCCAGCAGCGCGGACAGACTGAACACCGGGGAGCTGTTTTTT
TRBV6-6	TRBD2	.	TRBJ2-1	CAATWGLGLDNEQFF	TGTGCGGCCACCTGGGGACTAGGGCTTGACAATGAGCAGTTCTTC